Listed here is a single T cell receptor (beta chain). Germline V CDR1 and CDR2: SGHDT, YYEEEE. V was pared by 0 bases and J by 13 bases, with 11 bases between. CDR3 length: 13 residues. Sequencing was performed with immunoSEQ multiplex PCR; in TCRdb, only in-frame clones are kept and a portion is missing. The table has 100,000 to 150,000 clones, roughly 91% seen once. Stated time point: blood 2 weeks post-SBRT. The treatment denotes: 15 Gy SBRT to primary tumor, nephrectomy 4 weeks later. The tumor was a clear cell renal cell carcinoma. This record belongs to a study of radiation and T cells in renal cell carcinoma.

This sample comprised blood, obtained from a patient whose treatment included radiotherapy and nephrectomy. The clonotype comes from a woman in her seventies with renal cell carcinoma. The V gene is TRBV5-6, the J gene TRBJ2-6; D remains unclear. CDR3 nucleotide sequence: TGTGCCAGCAGCTTGGGTCCACTGGGGGTCCTGACTTTC. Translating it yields CASSLGPLGVLTF.